The text below deals with one T cell receptor beta chain. CDR3 length equals 15 residues. With V trimmed by 5 bases and J by 7 bases, 5 bases remained unmatched. CDR1 and CDR2 from the germline V gene are MNHNY and SVGAGI (reference sequence). As originally analysed: For nucleated cells, counts were estimated from reference gene primer amplification. Measured with immunoSEQ multiplex PCR; TCRdb has only the in-frame clones, and not every one. V, J and clone size reflect that table, while D and trimming were determined from the DNA. The sample lists about 210,000 clones, 80% to 90% occurring once. This entry is derived from a study of blood T cell repertoires in COVID-19. Across the whole study: Sites in the United States, Italy and Spain provided acute and convalescent COVID-19 samples. PBMCs, B-cell-depleted T cells, or T cells were the source of the cDNA or gDNA that made up the material.

This TCR derives from a man between 45 and 60 years old with active or convalescent COVID-19. The chain couples TRBV6-6 to TRBJ2-1; 13 bases fit TRBD2. Sequencing input: peripheral blood. The CDR3 here is CASSTLAGGRNEQFF. CDR3 nucleotide sequence: TGTGCCAGCAGTACACTAGCGGGGGGGCGAAATGAGCAGTTCTTC.